Following are 10 T cell receptor beta chains from one sample sequenced in a study of shared clonotypes between healthy human individuals (TCRdb year 2020). The library was generated by the immunoSEQ multiplex PCR assay. In TCRdb, the immuneACCESS table is reduced to in-frame sequences with V and J assigned. These tables do not hold every clone; where another copy was compared, an unresolved V gene accounts for under half, and the others remain unexplained. The sample has 2 million or so clones on record, about 95% of them singletons. The top ten clones comprise 0.9% to 1.3% of the sample. CD8 naive samples were CD45RO-negative cells positively selected for CCR7, giving a CD45RA+CCR7+ population that excluded TemRA cells. The sequencing sample was made of naive CD8+ T cells sorted from blood. The label giving this sample's cell subset or site can be read as: CD45RA+CCR7+. Source of these receptors: a man in his late teens or twenties in good health.

The chain has TRBV2 and TRBJ2-5, with 8 bases that match TRBD2. Germline values: CDR1 SNHLY, CDR2 FYNNEI. With V trimmed by 4 bases and J by 5 bases, 6 bases remained unmatched. This CDR3 region has 14 residues. CDR3 nucleotide sequence: TGTGCCAGCAGTGGTACAGCGGGAGAGGAGACCCAGTACTTC. Its protein product is CASSGTAGEETQYF.

CDR3 coding DNA: TGCGCCAGCAGTGAGGGGAACTGGTTCTACGAGCAGTACTTC. Residues: CASSEGNWFYEQYF. This chain connects TRBV10-2 to TRBJ2-7; D is undetermined. Deletions cut 2 bases from V and 3 bases from J, with 11 bases between. The germline gives CDR1 WSHSY, CDR2 SAAADI. This CDR3 is built from 14 residues.

The rearrangement joins TRBV9 to TRBJ1-1; unclear D gene. Trimming removed 0 bases at V and 0 bases at J, with 9 bases between. This CDR3 contains 15 residues. Germline V lookup: CDR1 SGDLS, CDR2 YYNGEE. CDR3 amino acids: CASSVDPEMNTEAFF. The CDR3 bases are TGTGCCAGCAGCGTAGATCCAGAGATGAACACTGAAGCTTTCTTT.

The chain uses TRBV6-1 and TRBJ2-7; D not certain. CDR3 length: 11 residues. Trimming took off 6 bases at V and 3 bases at J, with 6 bases between the two ends. Germline V gene data show CDR1 as MNHNS and CDR2 as SASEGT. In nucleotides, the CDR3 is TGTGCCAGCAGGTATCACTACGAGCAGTACTTC. It encodes CASRYHYEQYF.

The chain links TRBV5-4 to TRBJ2-5; 10 bases match TRBD2. The CDR3 covers 15 residues. Germline assignment: CDR1 SGHNT and CDR2 YYREEE (reference sequence). V was clipped by 0 bases and J by 4 bases; unmatched bases: 3. Here the CDR3 reads CASSLALAGIETQYF. The CDR3 nucleotides are TGTGCCAGCAGCTTGGCACTAGCGGGAATAGAGACCCAGTACTTC.

The chain recombines TRBV11-2 with TRBJ1-2; no definite D call. The CDR3 is 15 amino acids. Germline V gives CDR1 SGHAT, CDR2 FQNNGV. V gave up 2 bases and J gave up 1 base, with 11 bases separating them. The CDR3 coding sequence is TGTGCCAGCAGCTTATATCCCGACCTTAACTATGGCTACACCTTC. It yields the protein CASSLYPDLNYGYTF.

J is TRBJ1-5 and V is TRBV28; D gene unclear. Germline loops: CDR1 MDHEN, CDR2 SYDVKM. V dropped 6 bases and J dropped 4 bases, with 7 bases sitting between them. The CDR3 covers 12 residues. CDR3 sequence reads: CASRWGNQPQHF. As DNA, the CDR3 is TGTGCCAGCAGGTGGGGTAATCAGCCCCAGCATTTT.

The gene calls are TRBV7-9 and TRBJ2-1; 7 nucleotides agree with TRBD1. The germline gives CDR1 SEHNR, CDR2 FQNEAQ (reference sequence). The CDR3 is 17 amino acids. After removal of 4 bases from V and 2 bases from J, the junction contained 11 bases not matched to a gene. The CDR3 DNA reads as TGTGCCAGCAGCTCCCCCGTAGAGACAGGGCCCTACAATGAGCAGTTCTTC. Protein: CASSSPVETGPYNEQFF.

This chain links TRBV13 with TRBJ2-2, with D unresolved. The CDR3 covers 14 residues. Between the trimmed V and J ends, which lost 0 bases and 3 bases, there was a span of 5 bases. The germline CDR1 and CDR2 sequences are PRHDT and FYEKMQ (reference sequence). The DNA of the CDR3 is TGTGCCAGCAGCTTAGGCGTGGACACCGGGGAGCTGTTTTTT. Protein product: CASSLGVDTGELFF.

This clone was picked up one time. The genes are TRBV19 and TRBJ2-7; 7 bases are a match to TRBD1. The germline CDR1 and CDR2 sequences are LNHDA and SQIVND (reference sequence). The CDR3 is 13 amino acids. Germline trimming cut 8 bases from V and 5 bases from J; bases unmatched to any gene: 9. CDR3 DNA: TGTGCCAGTTCTCCGACAGGGAACAACGAGCAGTACTTC. Translated: CASSPTGNNEQYF.